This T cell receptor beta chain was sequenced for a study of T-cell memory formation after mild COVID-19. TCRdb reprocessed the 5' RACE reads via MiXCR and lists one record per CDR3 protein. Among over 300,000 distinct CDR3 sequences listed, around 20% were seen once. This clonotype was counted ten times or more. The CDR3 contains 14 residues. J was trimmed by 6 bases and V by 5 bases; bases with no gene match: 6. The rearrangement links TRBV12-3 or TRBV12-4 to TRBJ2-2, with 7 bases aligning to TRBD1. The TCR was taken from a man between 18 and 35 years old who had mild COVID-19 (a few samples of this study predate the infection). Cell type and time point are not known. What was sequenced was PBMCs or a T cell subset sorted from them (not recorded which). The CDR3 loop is CASSPTGSAGELFF. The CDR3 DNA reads TGTGCCAGCAGTCCGACAGGGTCCGCCGGGGAGCTGTTTTTT.